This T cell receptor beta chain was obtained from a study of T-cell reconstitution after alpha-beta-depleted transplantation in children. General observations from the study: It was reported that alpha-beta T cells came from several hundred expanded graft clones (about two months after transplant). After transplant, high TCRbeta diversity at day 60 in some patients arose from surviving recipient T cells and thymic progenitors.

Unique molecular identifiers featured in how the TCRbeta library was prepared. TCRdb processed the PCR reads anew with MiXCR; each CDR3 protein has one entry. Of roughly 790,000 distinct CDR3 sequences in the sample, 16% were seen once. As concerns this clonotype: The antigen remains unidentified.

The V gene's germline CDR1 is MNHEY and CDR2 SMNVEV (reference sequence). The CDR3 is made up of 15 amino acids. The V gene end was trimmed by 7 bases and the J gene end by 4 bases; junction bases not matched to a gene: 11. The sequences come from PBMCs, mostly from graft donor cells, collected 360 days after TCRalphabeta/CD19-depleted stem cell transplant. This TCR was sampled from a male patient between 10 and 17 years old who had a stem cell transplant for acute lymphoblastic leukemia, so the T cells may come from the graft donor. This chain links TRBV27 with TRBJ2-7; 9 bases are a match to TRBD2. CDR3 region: CASKSLAGARYEQYF. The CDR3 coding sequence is TGTGCCAGCAAATCACTAGCGGGCGCCAGGTACGAGCAGTACTTC.